This T cell receptor (beta chain) was obtained from a study of control samples from healthy donors and cancer patients (TCRdb year 2020). The table lists this clone with a count of one. It lacks a known antigen. One base away there is no much larger clone; base qualities are not given. Trimming at the junction amounts to 1 base on V and 7 bases on J, and the germline ends lie 17 bases apart. The CDR3 measures 16 amino acids from cysteine to phenylalanine. Only the CDR3 portion is preserved as DNA: 48 bases, with reading frame beginning at the first base. CDR1 and CDR2, looked up from the germline V gene (reference sequence), are SEHNR and FQNEAQ. The method was the immunoSEQ multiplex PCR assay. TCRdb mirrors the immuneACCESS table, restricted to in-frame sequences. Some clones are absent from its copies; in checked studies, under half trace to an unresolved V gene, and the reason for the others is unknown. The sample yields approximately 100,000 clones; 70% to 90% were counted once. The ten largest clones add up to 2% to 2.5% of the sample.

The rearranged segments are TRBV7-9 and TRBJ2-1, with the D gene possibly TRBD1 or TRBD2, each one fitting 5 bases. The clonotype was recovered from a woman between 40 and 50 years old in good health. The sample comprised blood. The DNA sequence follows: TGTGCCAGCAGCTTAGTCGGCAGGGAGCAGGGAAATGAGCAGTTCTTC. Protein translation: CASSLVGREQGNEQFF.